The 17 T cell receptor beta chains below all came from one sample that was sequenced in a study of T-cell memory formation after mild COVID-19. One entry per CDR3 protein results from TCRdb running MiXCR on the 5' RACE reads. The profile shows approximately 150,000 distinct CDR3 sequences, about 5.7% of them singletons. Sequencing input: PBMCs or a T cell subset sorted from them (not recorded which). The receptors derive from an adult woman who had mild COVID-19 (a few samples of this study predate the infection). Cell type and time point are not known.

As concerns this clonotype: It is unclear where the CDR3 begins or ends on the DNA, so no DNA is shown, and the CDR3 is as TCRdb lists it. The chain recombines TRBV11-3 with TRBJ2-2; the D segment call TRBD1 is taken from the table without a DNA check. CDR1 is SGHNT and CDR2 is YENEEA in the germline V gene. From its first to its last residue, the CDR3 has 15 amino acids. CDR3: CASSFGQVTGELFFF.

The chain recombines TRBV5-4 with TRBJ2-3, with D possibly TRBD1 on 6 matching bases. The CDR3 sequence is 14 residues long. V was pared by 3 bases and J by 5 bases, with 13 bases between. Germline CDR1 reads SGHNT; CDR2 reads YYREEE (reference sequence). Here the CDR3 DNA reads TGTGCCAGCAGCTACCGACAGGTCAAAGATACGCAGTATTTT. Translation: CASSYRQVKDTQYF.

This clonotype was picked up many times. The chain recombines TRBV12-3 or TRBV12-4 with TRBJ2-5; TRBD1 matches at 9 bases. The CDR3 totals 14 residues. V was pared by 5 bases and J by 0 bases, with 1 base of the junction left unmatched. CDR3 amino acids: CASSGTGHQETQYF. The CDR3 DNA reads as TGTGCCAGCAGTGGGACAGGGCACCAAGAGACCCAGTACTTC.

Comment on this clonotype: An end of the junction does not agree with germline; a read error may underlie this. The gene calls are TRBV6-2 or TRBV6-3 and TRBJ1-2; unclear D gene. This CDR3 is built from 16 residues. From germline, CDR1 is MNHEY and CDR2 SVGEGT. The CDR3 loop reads CASSHSTGEVSYGYTF. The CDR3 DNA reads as TGTGCCAGCAGTCACTCAACGGGAGAAGTGAGCTATGGCTACACCTTC.

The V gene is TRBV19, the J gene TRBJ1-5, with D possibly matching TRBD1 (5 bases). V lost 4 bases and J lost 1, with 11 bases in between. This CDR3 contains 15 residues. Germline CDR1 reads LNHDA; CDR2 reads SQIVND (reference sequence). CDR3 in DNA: TGTGCCAGTAGTAGGGGGACCTTGAGCAATCAGCCCCAGCATTTT. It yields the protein CASSRGTLSNQPQHF.

The CDR3 coding sequence is TGTGCCAGTAGTTCACAGGGAGGATTCGCCGAAAAACTGTTTTTT. It translates to CASSSQGGFAEKLFF. V gene TRBV19 combines with J gene TRBJ1-4, with D perhaps TRBD1 (6 bases). This CDR3 is built from 15 residues. V was cut by 5 bases and J by 8 bases, with 18 bases left in between. From germline, CDR1 is LNHDA and CDR2 SQIVND (reference sequence).

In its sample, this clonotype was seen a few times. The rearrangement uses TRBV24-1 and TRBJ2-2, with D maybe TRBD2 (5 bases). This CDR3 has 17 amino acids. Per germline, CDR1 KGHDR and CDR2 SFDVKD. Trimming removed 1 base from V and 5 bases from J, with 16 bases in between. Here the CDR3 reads CATSDFANSKRTGELFF. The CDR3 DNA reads TGTGCCACCAGTGATTTCGCCAATTCCAAGCGGACCGGGGAGCTGTTTTTT.

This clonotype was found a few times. The CDR3 is CASSLVKGQGSNYGYTF. The CDR3 coding sequence is TGTGCCAGCAGCTTAGTAAAGGGACAGGGTTCCAACTATGGCTACACCTTC. This rearrangement joins TRBV7-2 to TRBJ1-2; 9 positions agree with TRBD1. The junction had 8 bases not matched to a gene; V was cut back by 1 base and J by 2 bases. The CDR3 has 17 residues. Per germline, CDR1 SGHTA and CDR2 FQGNSA.

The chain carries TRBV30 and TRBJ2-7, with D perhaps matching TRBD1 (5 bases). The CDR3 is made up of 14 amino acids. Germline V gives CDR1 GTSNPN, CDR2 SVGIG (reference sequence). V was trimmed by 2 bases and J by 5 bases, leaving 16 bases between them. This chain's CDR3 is CAWSLGHRTNEQYF. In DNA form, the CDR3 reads TGTGCCTGGAGTTTGGGGCACCGAACAAACGAGCAGTACTTC.

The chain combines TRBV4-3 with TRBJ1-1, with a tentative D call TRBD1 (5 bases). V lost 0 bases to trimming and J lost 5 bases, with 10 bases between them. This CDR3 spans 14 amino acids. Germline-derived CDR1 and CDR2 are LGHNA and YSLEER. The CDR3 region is CASSQEPGRTEAFF. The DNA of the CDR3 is TGCGCCAGCAGCCAAGAGCCAGGGAGGACTGAAGCTTTCTTT.

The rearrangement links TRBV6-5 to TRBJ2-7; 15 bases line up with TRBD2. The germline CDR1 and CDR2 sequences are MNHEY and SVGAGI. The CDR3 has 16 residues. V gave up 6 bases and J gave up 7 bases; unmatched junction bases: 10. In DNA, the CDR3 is TGTGCCAGCAGAAGGACTAGCGGGAGGGCTCTTGGGGAGCAGTACTTC. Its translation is CASRRTSGRALGEQYF.

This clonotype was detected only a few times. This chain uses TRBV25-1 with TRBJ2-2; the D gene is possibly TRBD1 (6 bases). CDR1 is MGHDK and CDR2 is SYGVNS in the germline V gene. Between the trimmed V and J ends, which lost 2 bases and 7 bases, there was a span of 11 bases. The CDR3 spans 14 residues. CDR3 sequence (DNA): TGTGCCAGCAGTGAAACAGGGCGTTACGGGGAGCTGTTTTTT. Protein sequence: CASSETGRYGELFF.

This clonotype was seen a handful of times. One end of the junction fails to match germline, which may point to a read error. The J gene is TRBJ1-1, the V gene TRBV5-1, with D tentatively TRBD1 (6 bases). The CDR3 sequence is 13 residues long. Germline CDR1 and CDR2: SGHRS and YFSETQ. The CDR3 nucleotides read TGCGCCAGCAGGGACAGTGGGAACACTGAATCTTTCTTT. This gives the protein CASRDSGNTESFF. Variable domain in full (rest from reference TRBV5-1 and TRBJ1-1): KAGVTQTPRYLIKTRGQQVTLSCSPISGHRSVSWYQQTPGQGLQFLFEYFSETQRNKGNFPGRFSGRQFSNSRSEMNVSTLELGDSALYLCASRDSGNTESFFGQGTRLTVV.

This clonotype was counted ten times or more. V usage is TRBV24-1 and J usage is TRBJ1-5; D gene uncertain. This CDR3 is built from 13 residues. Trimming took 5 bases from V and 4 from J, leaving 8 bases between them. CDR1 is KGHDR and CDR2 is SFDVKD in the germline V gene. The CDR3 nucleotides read TGTGCCACCAGTGGAACAGAAAATCAGCCCCAGCATTTT. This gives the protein CATSGTENQPQHF.

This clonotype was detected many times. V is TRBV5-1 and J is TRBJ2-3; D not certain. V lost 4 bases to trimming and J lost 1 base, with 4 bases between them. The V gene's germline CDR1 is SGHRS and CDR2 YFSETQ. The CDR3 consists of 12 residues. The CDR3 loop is CASSRRTDTQYF. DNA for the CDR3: TGCGCCAGCAGCCGCCGCACAGATACGCAGTATTTT.

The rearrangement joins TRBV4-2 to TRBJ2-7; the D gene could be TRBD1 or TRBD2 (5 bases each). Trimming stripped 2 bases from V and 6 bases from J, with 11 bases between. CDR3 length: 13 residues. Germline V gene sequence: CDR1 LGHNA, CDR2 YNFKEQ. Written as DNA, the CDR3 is TGTGCCAGCAGCCAAAAGGGGACCCGCGAGCAGTACTTC. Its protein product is CASSQKGTREQYF.

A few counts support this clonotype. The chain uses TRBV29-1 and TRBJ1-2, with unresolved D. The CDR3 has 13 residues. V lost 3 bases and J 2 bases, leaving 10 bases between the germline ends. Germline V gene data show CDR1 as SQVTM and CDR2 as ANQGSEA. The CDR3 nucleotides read TGCAGCGTTGACGGCCCTCGCAACTATGGCTACACCTTC. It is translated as CSVDGPRNYGYTF.